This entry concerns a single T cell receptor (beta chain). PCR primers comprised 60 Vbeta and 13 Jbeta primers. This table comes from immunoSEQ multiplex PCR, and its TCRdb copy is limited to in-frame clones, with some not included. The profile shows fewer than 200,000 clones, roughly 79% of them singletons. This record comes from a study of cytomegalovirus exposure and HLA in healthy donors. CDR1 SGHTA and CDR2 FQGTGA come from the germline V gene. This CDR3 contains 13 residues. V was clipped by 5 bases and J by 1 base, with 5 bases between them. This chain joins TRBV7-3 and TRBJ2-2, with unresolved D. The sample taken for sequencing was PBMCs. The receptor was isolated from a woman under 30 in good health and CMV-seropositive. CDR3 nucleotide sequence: TGTGCCAGCAGCCCTTTGAACACCGGGGAGCTGTTTTTT. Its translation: CASSPLNTGELFF.